Detailed here is one TCR beta chain. This sample was included in a study of monozygotic twins with inflammatory bowel disease. TCRdb re-called the 5' RACE reads and gives one entry per CDR3 protein, without DNA. Here the sample table reports about 300,000 distinct CDR3 sequences. The CDR3 has 15 amino acids. The source of this sequence is a human donor with ulcerative colitis or Crohn's disease, or a healthy co-twin of an affected twin (not recorded which). V and J are TRBV12-3 or TRBV12-4 and TRBJ1-1. Sequenced sample: blood. CDR3 region: CASSFDVISGTEAFF.